This record covers a single TCR beta chain. Its target is unknown. This specimen comes from a study of identical twins. A universal primer site was created by template switching, with the cDNA bearing unique molecular identifiers. TCRdb independently ran MiXCR on the 5' RACE reads; one entry per CDR3 protein. The data contain hundreds of thousands of distinct CDR3 sequences, over 13% of them seen just once; the ten biggest clones take up 8.8%. General observations from the study: Sharing of beta out-of-frame sequences by twins showed a weaker excess. Out-of-frame alpha sequences shared by twins showed excess low generation probability. Fewer insertions were carried by abundant cord blood beta clonotypes, but none was seen in memory repertoires.

Germline-derived CDR1 and CDR2 are SGHDT and YYEEEE. The V segment lost 4 bases and the J segment 4 bases; nucleotides outside the gene matches: 11. This CDR3 has 18 residues. The rearrangement uses TRBV5-6 and TRBJ2-1; the match to TRBD2 covers 13 bases. Sequencing was done on a sample of memory (CD45RO+) T cells sorted from blood. The sequence was obtained from a woman under 30 in good health. The CDR3 protein is CASSMGWMGLAGYNEQFF. The DNA for the CDR3 is TGTGCCAGCAGCATGGGGTGGATGGGACTAGCGGGATACAATGAGCAGTTCTTC. Based on the CDR3 plus reference TRBV5-6 and TRBJ2-1, the full variable domain is DAGVTQSPTHLIKTRGQQVTLRCSPKSGHDTVSWYQQALGQGPQFIFQYYEEEERQRGNFPDRFSGHQFPNYSSELNVNALLLGDSALYLCASSMGWMGLAGYNEQFFGPGTRLTVL.